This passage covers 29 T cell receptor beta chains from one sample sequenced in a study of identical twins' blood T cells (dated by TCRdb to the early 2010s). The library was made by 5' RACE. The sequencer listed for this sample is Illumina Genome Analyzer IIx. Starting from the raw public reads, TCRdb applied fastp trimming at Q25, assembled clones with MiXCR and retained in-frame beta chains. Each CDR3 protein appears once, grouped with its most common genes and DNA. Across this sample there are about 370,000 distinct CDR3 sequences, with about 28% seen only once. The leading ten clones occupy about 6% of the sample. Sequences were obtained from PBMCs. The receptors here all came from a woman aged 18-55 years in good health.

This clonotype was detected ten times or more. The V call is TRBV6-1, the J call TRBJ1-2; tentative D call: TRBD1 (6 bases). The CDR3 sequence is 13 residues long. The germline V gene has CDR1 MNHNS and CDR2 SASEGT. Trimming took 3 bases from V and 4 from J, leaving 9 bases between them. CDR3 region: CASSETGGYGYTF. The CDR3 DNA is TGTGCCAGCAGTGAGACAGGAGGCTATGGCTACACCTTC.

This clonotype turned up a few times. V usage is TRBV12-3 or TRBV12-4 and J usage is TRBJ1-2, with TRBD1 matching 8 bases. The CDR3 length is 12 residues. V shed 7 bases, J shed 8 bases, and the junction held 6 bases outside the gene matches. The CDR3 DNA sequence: TGTGCCAGCACCAGGGACAGGAGCGGCTACACCTTC. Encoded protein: CASTRDRSGYTF.

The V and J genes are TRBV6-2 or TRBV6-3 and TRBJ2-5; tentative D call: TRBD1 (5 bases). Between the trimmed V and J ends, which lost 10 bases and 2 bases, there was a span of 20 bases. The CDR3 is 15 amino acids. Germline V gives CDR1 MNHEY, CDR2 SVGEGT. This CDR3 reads CATGEPDIPQETQYF. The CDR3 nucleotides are TGTGCCACTGGCGAACCGGACATTCCACAAGAGACCCAGTACTTC.

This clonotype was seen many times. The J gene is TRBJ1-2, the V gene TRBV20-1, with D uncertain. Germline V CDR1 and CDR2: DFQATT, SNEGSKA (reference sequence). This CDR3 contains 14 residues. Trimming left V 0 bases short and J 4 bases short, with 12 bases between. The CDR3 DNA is TGCAGTGCTAGAGATTTCCGGGGAGGCTATGGCTACACCTTC. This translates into CSARDFRGGYGYTF.

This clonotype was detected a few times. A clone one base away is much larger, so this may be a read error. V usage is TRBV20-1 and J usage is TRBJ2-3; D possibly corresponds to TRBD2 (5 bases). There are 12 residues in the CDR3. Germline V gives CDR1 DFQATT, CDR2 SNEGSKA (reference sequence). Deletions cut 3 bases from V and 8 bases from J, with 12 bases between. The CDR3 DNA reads TGCAGTGCTAGGTCTAGCCCTCCTACGCAGTATTTT. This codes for CSARSSPPTQYF.

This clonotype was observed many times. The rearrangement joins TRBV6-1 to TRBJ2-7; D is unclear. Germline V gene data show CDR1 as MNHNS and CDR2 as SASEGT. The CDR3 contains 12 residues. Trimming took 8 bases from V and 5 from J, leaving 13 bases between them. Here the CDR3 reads CASERYPNEQYF. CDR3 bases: TGTGCCAGCGAGAGGTACCCCAACGAGCAGTACTTC.

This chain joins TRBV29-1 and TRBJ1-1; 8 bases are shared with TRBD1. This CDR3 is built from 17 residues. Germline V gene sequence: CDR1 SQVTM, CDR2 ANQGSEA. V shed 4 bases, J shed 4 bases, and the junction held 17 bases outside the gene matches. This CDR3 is CSVASGRGRGLGTEAFF. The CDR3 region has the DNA TGCAGCGTTGCATCGGGACGAGGCAGGGGGCTCGGCACTGAAGCTTTCTTT.

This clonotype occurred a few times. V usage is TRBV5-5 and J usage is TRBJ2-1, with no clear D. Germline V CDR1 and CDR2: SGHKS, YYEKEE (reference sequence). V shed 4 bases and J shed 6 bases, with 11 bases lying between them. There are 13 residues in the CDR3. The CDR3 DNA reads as TGTGCCAGCAGCCCGTGGGAAACCAATGAGCAGTTCTTC. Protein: CASSPWETNEQFF.

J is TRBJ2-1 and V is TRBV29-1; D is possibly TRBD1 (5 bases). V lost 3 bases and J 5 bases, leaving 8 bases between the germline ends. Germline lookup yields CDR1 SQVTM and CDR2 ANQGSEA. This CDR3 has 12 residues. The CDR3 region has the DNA TGCAGCGTTGATCTGACAGACAATGAGCAGTTCTTC. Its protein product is CSVDLTDNEQFF.

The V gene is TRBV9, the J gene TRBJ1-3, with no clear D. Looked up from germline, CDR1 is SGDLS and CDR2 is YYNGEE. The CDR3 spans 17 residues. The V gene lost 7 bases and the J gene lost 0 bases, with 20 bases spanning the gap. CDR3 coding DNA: TGTGCCAGCGGCGACCCGACGGAGCCCCGCTCTGGAAACACCATATATTTT. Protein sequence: CASGDPTEPRSGNTIYF.

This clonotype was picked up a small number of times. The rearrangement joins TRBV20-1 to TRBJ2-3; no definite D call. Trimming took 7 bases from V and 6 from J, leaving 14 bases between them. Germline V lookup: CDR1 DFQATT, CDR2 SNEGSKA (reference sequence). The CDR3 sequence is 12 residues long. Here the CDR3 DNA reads TGCAGTGTACGAGGTAGTACCGATACGCAGTATTTT. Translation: CSVRGSTDTQYF.

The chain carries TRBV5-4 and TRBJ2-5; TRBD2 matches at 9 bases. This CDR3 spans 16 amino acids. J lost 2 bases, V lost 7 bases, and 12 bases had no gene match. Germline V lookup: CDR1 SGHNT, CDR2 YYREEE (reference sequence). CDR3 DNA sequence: TGTGCCAGCGGCCATGGCGGGGGGGCCAGGCAAGAGACCCAGTACTTC. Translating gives CASGHGGGARQETQYF. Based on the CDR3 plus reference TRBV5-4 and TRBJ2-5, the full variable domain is ETGVTQSPTHLIKTRGQQVTLRCSSQSGHNTVSWYQQALGQGPQFIFQYYREEENGRGNFPPRFSGLQFPNYSSELNVNALELDDSALYLCASGHGGGARQETQYFGPGTRLLVL.

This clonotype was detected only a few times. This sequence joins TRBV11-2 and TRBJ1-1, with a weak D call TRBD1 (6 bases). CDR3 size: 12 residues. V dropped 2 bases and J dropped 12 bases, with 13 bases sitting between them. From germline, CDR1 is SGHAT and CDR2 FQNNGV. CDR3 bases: TGTGCCAGCAGCTTATTAGAGGGGGGAACTTTCTTT. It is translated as CASSLLEGGTFF.

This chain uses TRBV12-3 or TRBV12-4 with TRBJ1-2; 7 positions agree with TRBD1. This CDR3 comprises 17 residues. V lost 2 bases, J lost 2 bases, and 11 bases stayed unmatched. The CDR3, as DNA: TGTGCCAGCAGTTTATGGTTCCCGGGGGGACAGAACTATGGCTACACCTTC. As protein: CASSLWFPGGQNYGYTF.

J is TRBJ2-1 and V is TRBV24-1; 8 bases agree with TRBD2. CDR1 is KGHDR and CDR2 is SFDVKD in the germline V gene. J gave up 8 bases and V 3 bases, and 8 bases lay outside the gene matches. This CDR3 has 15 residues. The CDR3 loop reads CATSDSGLAKDEQFF. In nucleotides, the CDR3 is TGTGCCACCAGTGATAGTGGACTAGCTAAAGATGAGCAGTTCTTC.

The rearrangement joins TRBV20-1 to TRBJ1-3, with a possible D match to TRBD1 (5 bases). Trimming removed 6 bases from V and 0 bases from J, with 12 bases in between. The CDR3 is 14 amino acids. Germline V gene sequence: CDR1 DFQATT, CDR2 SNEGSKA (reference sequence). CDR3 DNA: TGCAGTGCGACGGGACGGCCCTCTGGAAACACCATATATTTT. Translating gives CSATGRPSGNTIYF.

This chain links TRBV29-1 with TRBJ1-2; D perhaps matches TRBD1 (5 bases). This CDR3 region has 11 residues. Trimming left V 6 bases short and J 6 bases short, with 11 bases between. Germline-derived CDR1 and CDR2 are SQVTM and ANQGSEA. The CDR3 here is CSVAGRNGYTF. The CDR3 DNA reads TGCAGCGTAGCGGGACGGAATGGCTACACCTTC.

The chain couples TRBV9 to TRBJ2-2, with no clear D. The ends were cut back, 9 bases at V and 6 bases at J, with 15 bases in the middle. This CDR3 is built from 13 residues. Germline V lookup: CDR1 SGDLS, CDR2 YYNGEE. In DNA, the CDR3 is TGTGCCACCTCGACCCAGCTCGCCGGGGAGCTGTTTTTT. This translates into CATSTQLAGELFF.

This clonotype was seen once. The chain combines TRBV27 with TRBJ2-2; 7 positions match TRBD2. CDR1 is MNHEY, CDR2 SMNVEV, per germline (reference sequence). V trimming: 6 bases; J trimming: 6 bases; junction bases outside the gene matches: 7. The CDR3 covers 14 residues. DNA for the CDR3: TGTGCCAGCAGCCTAGGTGGGAGGGCCGGGGAGCTGTTTTTT. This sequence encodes CASSLGGRAGELFF.

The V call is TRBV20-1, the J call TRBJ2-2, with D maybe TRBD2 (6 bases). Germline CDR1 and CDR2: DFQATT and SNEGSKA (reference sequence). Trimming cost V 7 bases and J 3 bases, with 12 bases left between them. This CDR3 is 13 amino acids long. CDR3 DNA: TGCAGTGAGGCGGGGACGGACACCGGGGAGCTGTTTTTT. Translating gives CSEAGTDTGELFF.

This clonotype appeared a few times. Here the CDR3 DNA reads TGTGCCAGCAGCGGACTGACAGGCACCTATGACTATGGCTACACCTTC. Residues: CASSGLTGTYDYGYTF. The genes are TRBV9 and TRBJ1-2, with D maybe TRBD1 (6 bases). Trimming pared 3 bases from V and 3 bases from J, leaving 18 bases between. CDR3 length equals 16 residues. Germline V gives CDR1 SGDLS, CDR2 YYNGEE.

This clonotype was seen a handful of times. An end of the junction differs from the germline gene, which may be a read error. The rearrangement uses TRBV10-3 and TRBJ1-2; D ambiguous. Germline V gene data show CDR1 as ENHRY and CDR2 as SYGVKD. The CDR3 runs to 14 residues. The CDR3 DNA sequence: TGTGCCATCAGTGAGGAGAGGAGGTTCTATGGCCACACCTTC. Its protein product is CAISEERRFYGHTF.

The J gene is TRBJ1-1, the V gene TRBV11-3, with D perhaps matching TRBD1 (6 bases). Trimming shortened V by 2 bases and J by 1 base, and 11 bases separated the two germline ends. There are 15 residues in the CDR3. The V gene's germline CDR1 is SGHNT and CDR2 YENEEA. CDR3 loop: CASSLMNRENTEAFF. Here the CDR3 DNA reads TGTGCCAGCAGCTTAATGAACAGGGAGAACACTGAAGCTTTCTTT.

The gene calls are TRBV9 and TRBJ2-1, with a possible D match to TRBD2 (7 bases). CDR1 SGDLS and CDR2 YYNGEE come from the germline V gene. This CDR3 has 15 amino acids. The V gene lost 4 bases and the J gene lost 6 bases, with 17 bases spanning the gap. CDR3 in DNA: TGTGCCAGCAGCTTAGGGGGGGCTAATCTCAATGAGCAGTTCTTC. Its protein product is CASSLGGANLNEQFF. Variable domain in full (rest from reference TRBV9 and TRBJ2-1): DSGVTQTPKHLITATGQRVTLRCSPRSGDLSVYWYQQSLDQGLQFLIQYYNGEERAKGNILERFSAQQFPDLHSELNLSSLELGDSALYFCASSLGGANLNEQFFGPGTRLTVL.

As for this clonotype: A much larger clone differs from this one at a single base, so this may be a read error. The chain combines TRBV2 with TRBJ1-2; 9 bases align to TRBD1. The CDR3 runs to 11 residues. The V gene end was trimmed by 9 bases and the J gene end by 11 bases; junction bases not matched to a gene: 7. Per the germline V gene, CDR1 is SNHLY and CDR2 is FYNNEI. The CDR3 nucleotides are TGTGCCAGAGACCTGGACAGGGGATACACCTTC. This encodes CARDLDRGYTF.

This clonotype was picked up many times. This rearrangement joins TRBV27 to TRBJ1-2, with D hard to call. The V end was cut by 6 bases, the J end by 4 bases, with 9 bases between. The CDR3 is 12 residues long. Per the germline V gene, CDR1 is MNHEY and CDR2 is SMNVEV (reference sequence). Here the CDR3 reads CASRTQSYGYTF. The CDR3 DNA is TGTGCCAGCAGAACGCAGAGCTATGGCTACACCTTC.

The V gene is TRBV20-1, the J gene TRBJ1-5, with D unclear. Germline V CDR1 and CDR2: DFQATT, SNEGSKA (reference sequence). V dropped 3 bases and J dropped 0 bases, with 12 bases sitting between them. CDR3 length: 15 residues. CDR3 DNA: TGCAGTGCTAGGGATACCTGGGATAGCAATCAGCCCCAGCATTTT. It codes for CSARDTWDSNQPQHF.

In DNA, the CDR3 is TGTGCCAGCAGCCTTCGGACAGGAGCAGATACGCAGTATTTT. Amino acids: CASSLRTGADTQYF. This chain connects TRBV5-6 to TRBJ2-3; 7 bases match TRBD1. In germline, CDR1 is SGHDT, CDR2 YYEEEE. With 4 bases clipped from V and 4 bases from J, the junction kept 6 bases outside the gene matches. The CDR3 is 14 amino acids.

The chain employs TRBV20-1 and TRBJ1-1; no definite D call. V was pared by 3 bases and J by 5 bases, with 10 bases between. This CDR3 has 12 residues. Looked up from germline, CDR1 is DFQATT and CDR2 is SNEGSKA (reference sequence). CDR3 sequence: CSARWLGTEAFF. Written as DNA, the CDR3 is TGCAGTGCTAGGTGGTTGGGGACTGAAGCTTTCTTT.